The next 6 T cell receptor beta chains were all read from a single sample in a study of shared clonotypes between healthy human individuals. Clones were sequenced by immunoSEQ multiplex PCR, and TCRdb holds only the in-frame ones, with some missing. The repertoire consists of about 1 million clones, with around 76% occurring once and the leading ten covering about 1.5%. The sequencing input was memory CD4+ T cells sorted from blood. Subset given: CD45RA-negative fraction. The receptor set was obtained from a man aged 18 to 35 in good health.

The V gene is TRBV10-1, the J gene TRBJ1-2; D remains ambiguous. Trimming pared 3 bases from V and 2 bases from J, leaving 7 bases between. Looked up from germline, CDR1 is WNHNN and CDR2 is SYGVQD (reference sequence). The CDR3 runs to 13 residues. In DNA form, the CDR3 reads TGCGCCAGCAGTGAACGGGAAAACTATGGCTACACCTTC. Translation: CASSERENYGYTF.

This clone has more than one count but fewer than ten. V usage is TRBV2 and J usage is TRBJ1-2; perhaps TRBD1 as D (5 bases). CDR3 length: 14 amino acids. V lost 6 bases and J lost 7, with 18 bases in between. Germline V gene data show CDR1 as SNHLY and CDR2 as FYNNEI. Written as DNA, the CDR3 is TGTGCCAGCAGATCTGACGTGACAGAGATTGGCTACACCTTC. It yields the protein CASRSDVTEIGYTF. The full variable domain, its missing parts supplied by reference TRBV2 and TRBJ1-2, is EPEVTQTPSHQVTQMGQEVILRCVPISNHLYFYWYRQILGQKVEFLVSFYNNEISEKSEIFDDQFSVERPDGSNFTLKIRSTKLEDSAMYFCASRSDVTEIGYTFGSGTRLTVV.

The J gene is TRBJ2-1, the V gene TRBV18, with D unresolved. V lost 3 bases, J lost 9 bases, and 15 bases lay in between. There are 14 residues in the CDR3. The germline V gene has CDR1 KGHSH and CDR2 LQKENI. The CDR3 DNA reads TGTGCCAGCTCACCCGGCCCCGGAAAAAGTGAGCAGTTCTTC. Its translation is CASSPGPGKSEQFF. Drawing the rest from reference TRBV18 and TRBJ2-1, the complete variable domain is NAGVMQNPRHLVRRRGQEARLRCSPMKGHSHVYWYRQLPEEGLKFMVYLQKENIIDESGMPKERFSAEFPKEGPSILRIQQVVRGDSAAYFCASSPGPGKSEQFFGPGTRLTVL.

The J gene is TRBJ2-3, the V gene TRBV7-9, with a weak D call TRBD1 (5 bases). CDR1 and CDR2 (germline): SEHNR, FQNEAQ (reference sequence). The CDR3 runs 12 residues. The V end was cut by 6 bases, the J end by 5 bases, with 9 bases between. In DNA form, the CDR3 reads TGTGCCAGCAGTGGTAGGGGAGATACGCAGTATTTT. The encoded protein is CASSGRGDTQYF. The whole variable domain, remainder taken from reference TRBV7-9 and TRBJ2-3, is DTGVSQNPRHKITKRGQNVTFRCDPISEHNRLYWYRQTLGQGPEFLTYFQNEAQLEKSRLLSDRFSAERPKGSFSTLEIQRTEQGDSAMYLCASSGRGDTQYFGPGTRLTVL.

The CDR3, as DNA: TGTGCCATCAGATCGGACTCCTCGGAGACCCAGTACTTC. Its protein is CAIRSDSSETQYF. This chain connects TRBV10-3 to TRBJ2-5; D might be TRBD2 (5 bases). The CDR3 contains 13 residues. Germline values: CDR1 ENHRY, CDR2 SYGVKD. Trimming removed 6 bases at V and 5 bases at J, with 13 bases between.

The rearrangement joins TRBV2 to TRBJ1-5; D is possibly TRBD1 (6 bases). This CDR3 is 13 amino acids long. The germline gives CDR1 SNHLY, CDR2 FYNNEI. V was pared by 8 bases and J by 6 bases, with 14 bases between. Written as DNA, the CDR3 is TGTGCCAGCCGGGGAGGGGGGCTTCAGCCCCAGCATTTT. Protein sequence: CASRGGGLQPQHF.